A single sample is the source of the 15 T cell receptor beta chains below, sequenced in a study of T cell responses to AZD1222 COVID-19 vaccine. Profiled with immunoSEQ multiplex PCR; TCRdb holds only in-frame clones, not every one. This table holds 92,000 or so clones, 90% found once. This sample comprised peripheral blood, obtained on day 0 of AZD1222 vaccination. The receptors here all came from an adult in good health.

This clone was picked up one time. V is TRBV6-5 and J is TRBJ2-7; tentatively, D is TRBD1 (5 bases). The CDR3 is 16 amino acids. The V gene's germline CDR1 is MNHEY and CDR2 SVGAGI. Trimming left V 2 bases short and J 2 bases short, with 16 bases between. This CDR3 is CASSYRSLTEPYEQYF. CDR3 nucleotides: TGTGCCAGCAGTTACAGGAGCCTGACAGAACCCTACGAGCAGTACTTC.

A single count supports this clone. V and J are TRBV27 and TRBJ2-3; unclear D gene. The CDR3 totals 12 residues. CDR1 and CDR2 from the germline V gene are MNHEY and SMNVEV (reference sequence). V lost 3 bases and J 8 bases, leaving 9 bases between the germline ends. The CDR3 DNA is TGTGCCAGCAGTTTTAGGGCCGGTACGCAGTATTTT. Protein sequence: CASSFRAGTQYF.

This clone has more than one count but fewer than ten. J is TRBJ1-5 and V is TRBV19; the D is unclear. This CDR3 has 14 residues. The V gene lost 5 bases and the J gene lost 0 bases, with 8 bases spanning the gap. Germline V gene data show CDR1 as LNHDA and CDR2 as SQIVND (reference sequence). The CDR3 sequence is CASSDPYSNQPQHF. CDR3 sequence (DNA): TGTGCCAGTAGTGACCCTTATAGCAATCAGCCCCAGCATTTT.

The chain employs TRBV10-3 and TRBJ1-1; D gene unclear. The CDR3 is 12 amino acids. The germline CDR1 and CDR2 sequences are ENHRY and SYGVKD. V was clipped by 6 bases and J by 1 base, with 6 bases between them. CDR3 coding DNA: TGTGCCATCAGGTCAGGGAACACTGAAGCTTTCTTT. It encodes CAIRSGNTEAFF.

The gene calls are TRBV7-3 and TRBJ2-5; TRBD2 might be the D (5 bases). The germline V gene encodes CDR1 SGHTA and CDR2 FQGTGA. The CDR3 has 16 amino acids. The V end was cut by 5 bases, the J end by 4 bases, with 20 bases between. The CDR3 sequence: CASSPTRGLEGETQYF. The CDR3 bases are TGTGCCAGCAGCCCAACCCGTGGGCTAGAGGGAGAGACCCAGTACTTC.

This clone was recorded once. The chain carries TRBV19 and TRBJ1-5; tentative D call: TRBD1 (6 bases). CDR3 size: 13 residues. Per the germline V gene, CDR1 is LNHDA and CDR2 is SQIVND (reference sequence). The germline V and J ends were trimmed by 7 bases and 6 bases, with 13 bases remaining between them. CDR3 residues: CASIGWGAQPQHF. CDR3 in DNA: TGTGCCAGTATTGGGTGGGGGGCTCAGCCCCAGCATTTT. Full variable domain (remainder filled in from reference TRBV19 and TRBJ1-5): DGGITQSPKYLFRKEGQNVTLSCEQNLNHDAMYWYRQDPGQGLRLIYYSQIVNDFQKGDIAEGYSVSREKKESFPLTVTSAQKNPTAFYLCASIGWGAQPQHFGDGTRLSIL.

The chain employs TRBV9 and TRBJ2-7; TRBD2 matches 10 bases. Germline assignment: CDR1 SGDLS and CDR2 YYNGEE. The CDR3 contains 15 residues. CDR3: CVGGGSAGGSYEQYF. Here the CDR3 DNA reads TGTGTGGGTGGCGGCTCAGCGGGAGGGTCCTACGAGCAGTACTTC.

The genes are TRBV28 and TRBJ1-2; 7 bases map to TRBD1. The CDR3 covers 15 residues. From germline, CDR1 is MDHEN and CDR2 SYDVKM. J was trimmed by 12 bases and V by 5 bases; bases with no gene match: 18. The CDR3 bases are TGTGCCAGCAGTACGACAGAGGGCAGGGGAGGGGGCCACACCTTC. Amino acids: CASSTTEGRGGGHTF.

The chain is built from TRBV4-3 and TRBJ2-3, with 11 bases lining up with TRBD2. Germline assignment: CDR1 LGHNA and CDR2 YSLEER. V shed 1 base and J 6 bases; nucleotides not matched to a gene: 9. The CDR3 covers 17 residues. CDR3 protein: CASSQGGTSGGADTQYF. The DNA for the CDR3 is TGCGCCAGCAGCCAAGGCGGGACTAGCGGAGGCGCGGATACGCAGTATTTT.

The rearrangement links TRBV7-9 to TRBJ2-1, with D perhaps matching TRBD1 (6 bases). Deletions cut 5 bases from V and 7 bases from J, with 21 bases between. This CDR3 has 16 amino acids. CDR1 is SEHNR and CDR2 is FQNEAQ in the germline V gene (reference sequence). The CDR3 DNA reads as TGTGCCAGCAGCGGACAAACAGGGATAAGAGTAAATGAGCAGTTCTTC. Its translation is CASSGQTGIRVNEQFF.

J is TRBJ1-2 and V is TRBV2, with D unresolved. The CDR3 loop spans 13 amino acids. The ends were cut back, 4 bases at V and 7 bases at J, with 13 bases in the middle. CDR1 is SNHLY and CDR2 is FYNNEI in the germline V gene. CDR3 in amino acids: CASSGGRESGYTF. The CDR3 DNA sequence: TGTGCCAGCAGTGGAGGGCGGGAGAGTGGCTACACCTTC.

The chain links TRBV7-2 to TRBJ2-2; a weak D match, TRBD2 (7 bases). Looked up from germline, CDR1 is SGHTA and CDR2 is FQGNSA. The CDR3 spans 18 residues. The V end lost 5 bases, the J end lost 3 bases, and 22 bases lay between the germline ends. In DNA form, the CDR3 reads TGTGCCAGCAGCCTCCTTAGAACTGGGGGGGCTTACACCGGGGAGCTGTTTTTT. It encodes CASSLLRTGGAYTGELFF.

The chain links TRBV7-9 to TRBJ1-5; 7 bases match TRBD1. CDR1 is SEHNR, CDR2 FQNEAQ, per germline (reference sequence). CDR3 length: 14 residues. J lost 5 bases, V lost 5 bases, and 6 bases had no gene match. CDR3 DNA: TGTGCCAGCAGCATCCGGGACAGCCATCAGCCCCAGCATTTT. Translation gives CASSIRDSHQPQHF. The variable domain in full, completed from reference TRBV7-9 and TRBJ1-5, reads DTGVSQNPRHKITKRGQNVTFRCDPISEHNRLYWYRQTLGQGPEFLTYFQNEAQLEKSRLLSDRFSAERPKGSFSTLEIQRTEQGDSAMYLCASSIRDSHQPQHFGDGTRLSIL.

The V and J genes are TRBV6-5 and TRBJ2-7; 10 nucleotides agree with TRBD1. The CDR3 covers 16 residues. V shed 2 bases and J 4 bases; nucleotides not matched to a gene: 8. Germline V gene data show CDR1 as MNHEY and CDR2 as SVGAGI. For the CDR3, the DNA is TGTGCCAGCAGTTACCCCACGGACAGGGGGGGTTACGAGCAGTACTTC. It encodes CASSYPTDRGGYEQYF.

The chain links TRBV6-2 or TRBV6-3 to TRBJ2-7; 14 positions agree with TRBD2. Per germline, CDR1 MNHEY and CDR2 SVGEGT. Losses at the gene ends were 6 bases for V and 6 bases for J; bases not matched to a gene: 13. The CDR3 totals 17 residues. Here the CDR3 reads CASSLLRLAGGPGEQYF. The DNA of the CDR3 is TGTGCCAGCAGCCTCCTCCGACTAGCGGGAGGGCCTGGCGAGCAGTACTTC.